This T cell receptor (beta chain) was documented in a study of monozygotic twins with inflammatory bowel disease. In germline, CDR1 is MNHEY, CDR2 SMNVEV (reference sequence). This CDR3 is built from 14 residues. After re-calling the 5' RACE reads, TCRdb lists one entry per CDR3 protein, DNA absent. The clone table shows roughly 100,000 distinct CDR3 sequences, with the ten largest holding under 2.5%. The chain couples TRBV27 to TRBJ2-7; TCRdb names TRBD1, which stays unverified in the absence of DNA. The clonotype was recovered from a human donor with ulcerative colitis or Crohn's disease, or a healthy co-twin of an affected twin (not recorded which). The sample taken for sequencing was blood. Here the CDR3 reads CASSRDRGIYEQYF.